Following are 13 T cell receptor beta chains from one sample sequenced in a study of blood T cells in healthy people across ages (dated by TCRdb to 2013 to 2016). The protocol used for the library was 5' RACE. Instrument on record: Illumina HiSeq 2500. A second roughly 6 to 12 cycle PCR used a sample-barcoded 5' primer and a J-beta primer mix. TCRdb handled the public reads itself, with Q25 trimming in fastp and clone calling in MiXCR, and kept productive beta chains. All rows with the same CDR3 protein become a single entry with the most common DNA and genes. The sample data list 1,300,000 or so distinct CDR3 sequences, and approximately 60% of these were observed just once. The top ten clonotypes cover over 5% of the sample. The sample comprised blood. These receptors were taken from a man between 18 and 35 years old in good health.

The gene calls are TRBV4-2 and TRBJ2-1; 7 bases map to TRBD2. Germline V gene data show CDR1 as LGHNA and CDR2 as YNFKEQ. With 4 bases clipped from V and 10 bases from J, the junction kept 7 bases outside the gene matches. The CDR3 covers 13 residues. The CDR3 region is CASSRLSSGEQFF. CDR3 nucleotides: TGTGCCAGCAGCCGATTATCTAGCGGCGAGCAGTTCTTC.

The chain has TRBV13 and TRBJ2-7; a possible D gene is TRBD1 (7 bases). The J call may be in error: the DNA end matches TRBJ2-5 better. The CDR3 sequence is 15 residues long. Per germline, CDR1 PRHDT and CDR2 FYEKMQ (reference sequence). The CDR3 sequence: CASSRKDRRGETQYF. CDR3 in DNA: TGTGCCAGCAGCCGCAAGGACAGGCGGGGAGAGACCCAGTACTTC.

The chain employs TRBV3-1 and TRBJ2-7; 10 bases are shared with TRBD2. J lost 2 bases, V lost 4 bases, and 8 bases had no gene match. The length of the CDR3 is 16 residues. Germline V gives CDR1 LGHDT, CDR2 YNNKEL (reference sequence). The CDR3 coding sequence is TGTGCCAGCAGCCGAGAGACTAGCGGGTTTACCTACGAGCAGTACTTC. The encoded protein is CASSRETSGFTYEQYF.

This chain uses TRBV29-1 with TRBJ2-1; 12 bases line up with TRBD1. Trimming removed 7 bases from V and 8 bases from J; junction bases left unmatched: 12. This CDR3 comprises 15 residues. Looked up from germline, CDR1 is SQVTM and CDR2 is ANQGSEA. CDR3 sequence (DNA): TGCAGCGATGTAGGGGGACAGGGGGCCGAGTATGAGCAGTTCTTC. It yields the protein CSDVGGQGAEYEQFF.

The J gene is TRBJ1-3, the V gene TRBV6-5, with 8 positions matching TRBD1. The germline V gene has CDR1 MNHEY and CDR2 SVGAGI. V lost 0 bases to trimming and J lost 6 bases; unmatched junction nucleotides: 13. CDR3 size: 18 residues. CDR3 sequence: CASSYSTYRQGRANTIYF. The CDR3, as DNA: TGTGCCAGCAGTTACTCGACCTATAGACAGGGGCGAGCAAACACCATATATTTT.

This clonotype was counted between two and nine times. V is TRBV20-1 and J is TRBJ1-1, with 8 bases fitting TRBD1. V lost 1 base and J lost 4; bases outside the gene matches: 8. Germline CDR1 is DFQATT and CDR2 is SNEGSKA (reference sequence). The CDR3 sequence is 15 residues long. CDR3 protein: CSARGGTGLITEAFF. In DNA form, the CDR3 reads TGCAGTGCTAGAGGAGGGACAGGATTGATCACTGAAGCTTTCTTT.

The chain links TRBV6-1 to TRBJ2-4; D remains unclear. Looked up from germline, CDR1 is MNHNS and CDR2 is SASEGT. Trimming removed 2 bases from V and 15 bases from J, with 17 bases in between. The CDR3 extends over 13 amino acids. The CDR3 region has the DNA TGTGCCAGCAGTGAAATGCCTCGGCAGCACGCGTACTTC. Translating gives CASSEMPRQHAYF.

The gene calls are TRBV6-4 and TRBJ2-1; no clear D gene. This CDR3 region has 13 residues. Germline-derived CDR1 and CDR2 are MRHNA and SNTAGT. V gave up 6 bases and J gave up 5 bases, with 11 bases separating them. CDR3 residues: CASSYTFDNEQFF. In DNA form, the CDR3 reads TGTGCCAGCAGCTATACCTTCGACAATGAGCAGTTCTTC.

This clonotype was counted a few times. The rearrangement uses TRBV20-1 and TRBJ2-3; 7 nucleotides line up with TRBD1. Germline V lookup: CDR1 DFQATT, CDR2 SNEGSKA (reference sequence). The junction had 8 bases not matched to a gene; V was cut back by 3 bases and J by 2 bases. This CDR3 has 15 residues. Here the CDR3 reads CSARAGQEYTDTQYF. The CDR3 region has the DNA TGCAGTGCTAGGGCCGGACAGGAGTACACAGATACGCAGTATTTT.

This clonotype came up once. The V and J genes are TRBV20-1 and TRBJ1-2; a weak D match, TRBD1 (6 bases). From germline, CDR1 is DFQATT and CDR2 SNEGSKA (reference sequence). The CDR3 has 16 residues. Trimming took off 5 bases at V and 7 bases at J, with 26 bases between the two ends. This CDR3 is CSAEEGGRTRRVGYTF. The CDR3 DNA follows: TGCAGTGCTGAGGAGGGGGGACGCACTCGTCGAGTTGGCTACACCTTC.

CDR3 protein: CASSFGVRGKRTGELFF. As DNA, the CDR3 is TGTGCCAGCAGCTTTGGCGTAAGGGGAAAGCGGACCGGGGAGCTGTTTTTT. The chain recombines TRBV11-1 with TRBJ2-2, with D tentatively TRBD1 or TRBD2 (5 bases each). The germline CDR1 and CDR2 sequences are SGHAT and FQDESV (reference sequence). The CDR3 loop spans 17 amino acids. Trimming took 3 bases from V and 5 from J, leaving 19 bases between them.

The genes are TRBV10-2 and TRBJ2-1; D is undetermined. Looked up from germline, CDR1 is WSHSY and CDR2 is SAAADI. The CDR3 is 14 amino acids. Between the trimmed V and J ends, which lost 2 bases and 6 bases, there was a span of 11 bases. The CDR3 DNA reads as TGCGCCAGCAGTGAGGACCCTTGGGGCAATGAGCAGTTCTTC. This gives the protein CASSEDPWGNEQFF.

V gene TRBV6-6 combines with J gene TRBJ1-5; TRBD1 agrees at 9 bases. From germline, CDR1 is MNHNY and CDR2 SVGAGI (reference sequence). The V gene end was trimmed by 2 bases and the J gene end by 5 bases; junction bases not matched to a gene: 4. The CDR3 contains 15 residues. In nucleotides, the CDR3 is TGTGCCAGCAGTTACGGACAGGGGTTTGATCAGCCCCAGCATTTT. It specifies CASSYGQGFDQPQHF.